One and the same sample provided the 8 T cell receptor beta chains below, sequenced in a study of blood T cells in healthy people across ages. Through a sample-barcoded 5' primer and a J-beta primer mix, a second PCR was run for 7 to 11 cycles. TCRdb reprocessed the 5' RACE reads via MiXCR and lists one record per CDR3 protein. The top ten clones hold about a quarter of a sample with about 830,000 distinct CDR3 sequences, around 62% of them seen once. The specimen was blood. The source is a man younger than 40 in good health.

The chain uses TRBV12-3 or TRBV12-4 and TRBJ2-2, with D uncertain. The CDR3 contains 15 residues. V lost 2 bases and J 1 base, leaving 8 bases between the germline ends. CDR3 amino acids: CASSLSRENTGELFF. The CDR3 DNA reads as TGTGCCAGCAGTTTAAGTAGGGAGAACACCGGGGAGCTGTTTTTT.

The CDR3 loop reads CASSFELATYEQYF. CDR3 sequence (DNA): TGTGCCAGCAGCTTTGAACTAGCCACCTACGAGCAGTACTTC. This sequence joins TRBV7-9 and TRBJ2-7; weak D call: TRBD2 (6 bases). CDR1 is SEHNR and CDR2 is FQNEAQ in the germline V gene (reference sequence). The V end lost 3 bases, the J end lost 2 bases, and 11 bases lay between the germline ends. The CDR3 contains 14 residues.

The chain joins TRBV3-1 to TRBJ1-2; D call uncertain. Germline V gives CDR1 LGHDT, CDR2 YNNKEL (reference sequence). V gave up 0 bases and J gave up 4 bases, with 9 bases separating them. The CDR3 spans 14 residues. The CDR3 reads CASSQEEGTYGYTF. CDR3 in DNA: TGTGCCAGCAGCCAAGAGGAGGGTACCTATGGCTACACCTTC.

J is TRBJ2-7 and V is TRBV10-3, with D hard to call. This CDR3 is 15 amino acids long. Germline CDR1 and CDR2: ENHRY and SYGVKD. The V and J ends lost 0 bases and 6 bases respectively, with 15 bases between them. CDR3 sequence: CAISESLVSPSEQYF. CDR3 nucleotides: TGTGCCATCAGTGAGTCGTTGGTAAGCCCTTCCGAGCAGTACTTC.

The chain recombines TRBV7-9 with TRBJ2-7; TRBD1 matches at 8 bases. V gave up 5 bases and J gave up 5 bases; unmatched junction bases: 8. Germline V gene lookup returns CDR1 SEHNR and CDR2 FQNEAQ (reference sequence). The CDR3 loop spans 14 amino acids. The DNA of the CDR3 is TGTGCCAGCAGCGAAGGACAGGGTACCCACGAGCAGTACTTC. This translates into CASSEGQGTHEQYF.

This clonotype occurred a few times. CDR3 sequence reads: CASSYASEGSYNEQFF. As DNA, the CDR3 is TGTGCCAGCAGTTACGCTAGCGAGGGGTCCTACAATGAGCAGTTCTTC. The chain couples TRBV6-5 to TRBJ2-1; perhaps TRBD2 as D (6 bases). The CDR3 is 16 residues long. CDR1 and CDR2 (germline): MNHEY, SVGAGI. V lost 2 bases and J lost 1, with 12 bases in between.

The chain uses TRBV4-3 and TRBJ1-2; TRBD1 matches 8 bases. The germline V gene has CDR1 LGHNA and CDR2 YSLEER. This CDR3 has 14 amino acids. The junction had 3 bases not matched to a gene; V was cut back by 3 bases and J by 3 bases. CDR3 in amino acids: CASSHIQGDYGYTF. The DNA for the CDR3 is TGCGCCAGCAGCCATATACAGGGGGACTATGGCTACACCTTC.

The V call is TRBV29-1, the J call TRBJ2-2; possibly TRBD1 for D (6 bases). The CDR3 length is 15 residues. Germline V gene lookup returns CDR1 SQVTM and CDR2 ANQGSEA. Trimming shortened V by 4 bases and J by 4 bases, and 16 bases separated the two germline ends. CDR3 in DNA: TGCAGCGTTGTTGTTGGGGGCCAGGGCACCGGGGAGCTGTTTTTT. The encoded protein is CSVVVGGQGTGELFF.